Below, one T cell receptor beta chain is given with its context. Its specificity is not known. The data originate from a study of T cell responses to AZD1222 COVID-19 vaccine. About the research overall: Recipients boosted at about 4 weeks or about 12 weeks are pooled. Study findings and constraints: Clonal diversity was possibly underestimated; the donors were predominantly white British and more often female. The repertoires were collected only after the peak T cell response.

Only in-frame clones appear in the TCRdb table, and some are missing; sequencing was by immunoSEQ multiplex PCR. The table has 180,000 or so clones, around 95% seen once. Germline CDR1 reads LGHDT; CDR2 reads YNNKEL (reference sequence). The CDR3 is made up of 14 amino acids. V gave up 3 bases and J gave up 0 bases, with 8 bases separating them. The V gene is TRBV3-1 (or the pseudogene TRBV3-2), the J gene TRBJ1-1; D remains unclear. The sequencing here drew on peripheral blood, taken on day 0 of AZD1222 vaccination. This clonotype originated in an adult in good health. The CDR3 is CASSQSIMNTEAFF. DNA for the CDR3: TGTGCCAGCAGCCAGAGTATAATGAACACTGAAGCTTTCTTT.